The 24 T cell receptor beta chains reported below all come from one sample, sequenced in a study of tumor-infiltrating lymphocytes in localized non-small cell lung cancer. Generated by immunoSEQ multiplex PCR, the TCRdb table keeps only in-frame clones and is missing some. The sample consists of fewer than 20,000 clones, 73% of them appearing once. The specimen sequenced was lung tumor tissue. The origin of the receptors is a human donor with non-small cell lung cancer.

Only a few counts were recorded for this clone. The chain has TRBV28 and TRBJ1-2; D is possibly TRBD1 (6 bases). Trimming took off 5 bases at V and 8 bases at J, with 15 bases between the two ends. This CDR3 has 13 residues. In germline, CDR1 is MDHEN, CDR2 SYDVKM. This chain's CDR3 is CASSPQRGGGYTF. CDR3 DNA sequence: TGTGCCAGCAGTCCTCAGAGGGGGGGAGGCTACACCTTC.

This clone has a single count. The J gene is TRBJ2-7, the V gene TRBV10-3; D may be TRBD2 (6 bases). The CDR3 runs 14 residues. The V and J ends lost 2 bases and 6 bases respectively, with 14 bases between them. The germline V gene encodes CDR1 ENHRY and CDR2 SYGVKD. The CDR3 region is CAISEMSSEGEQYF. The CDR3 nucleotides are TGTGCCATCAGTGAGATGTCTAGCGAGGGCGAGCAGTACTTC.

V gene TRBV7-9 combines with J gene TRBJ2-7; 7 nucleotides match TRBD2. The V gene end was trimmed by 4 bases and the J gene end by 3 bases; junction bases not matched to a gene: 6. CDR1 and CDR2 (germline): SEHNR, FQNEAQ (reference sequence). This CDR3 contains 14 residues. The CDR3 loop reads CASSSTGTNYEQYF. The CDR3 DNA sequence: TGTGCCAGCAGCTCGACCGGGACTAACTACGAGCAGTACTTC. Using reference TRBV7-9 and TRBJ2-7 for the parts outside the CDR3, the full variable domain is DTGVSQNPRHKITKRGQNVTFRCDPISEHNRLYWYRQTLGQGPEFLTYFQNEAQLEKSRLLSDRFSAERPKGSFSTLEIQRTEQGDSAMYLCASSSTGTNYEQYFGPGTRLTVT.

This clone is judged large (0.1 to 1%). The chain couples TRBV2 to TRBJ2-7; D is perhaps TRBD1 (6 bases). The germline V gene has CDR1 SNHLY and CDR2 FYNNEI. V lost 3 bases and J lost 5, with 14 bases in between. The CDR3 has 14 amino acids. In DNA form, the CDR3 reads TGTGCCAGCAGTGATCCAAACAGGGATGACGAGCAGTACTTC. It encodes CASSDPNRDDEQYF.

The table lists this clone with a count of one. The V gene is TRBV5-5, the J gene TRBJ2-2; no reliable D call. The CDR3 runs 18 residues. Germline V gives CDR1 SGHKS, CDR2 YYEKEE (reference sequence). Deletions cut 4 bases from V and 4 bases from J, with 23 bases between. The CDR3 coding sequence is TGTGCCAGCAGCGTGGGAAGATCTCCAGCCTCGGGCACCGGGGAGCTGTTTTTT. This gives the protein CASSVGRSPASGTGELFF.

The CDR3 here is CAISKDRPLKGDTQYF. CDR3 DNA sequence: TGTGCCATCAGTAAGGACAGGCCCCTAAAGGGAGATACGCAGTATTTT. The V and J genes are TRBV10-3 and TRBJ2-3, with 7 positions matching TRBD1. This CDR3 is built from 16 residues. Trimming at V came to 5 bases and at J to 5 bases, leaving 13 bases not matched to a gene. Germline CDR1 ENHRY, CDR2 SYGVKD.

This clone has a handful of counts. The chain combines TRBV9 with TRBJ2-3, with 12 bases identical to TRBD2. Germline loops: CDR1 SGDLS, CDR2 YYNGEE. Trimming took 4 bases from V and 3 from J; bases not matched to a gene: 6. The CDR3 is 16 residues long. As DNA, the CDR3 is TGTGCCAGCAGCCCACGACTAGCGGGAGCGACAGATACGCAGTATTTT. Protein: CASSPRLAGATDTQYF. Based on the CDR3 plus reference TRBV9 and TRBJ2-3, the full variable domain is DSGVTQTPKHLITATGQRVTLRCSPRSGDLSVYWYQQSLDQGLQFLIQYYNGEERAKGNILERFSAQQFPDLHSELNLSSLELGDSALYFCASSPRLAGATDTQYFGPGTRLTVL.

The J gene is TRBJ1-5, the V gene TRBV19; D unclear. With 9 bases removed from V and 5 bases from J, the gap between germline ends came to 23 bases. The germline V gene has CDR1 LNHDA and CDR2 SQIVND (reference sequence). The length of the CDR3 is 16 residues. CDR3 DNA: TGTGCCAGCTCAGATGGGGTGGGTCACCCTTATCAGCCCCAGCATTTT. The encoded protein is CASSDGVGHPYQPQHF.

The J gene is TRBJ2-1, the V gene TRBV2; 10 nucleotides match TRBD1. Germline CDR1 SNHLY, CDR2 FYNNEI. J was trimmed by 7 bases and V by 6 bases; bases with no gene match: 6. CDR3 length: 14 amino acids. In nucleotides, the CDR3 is TGTGCCAGCAGCCCCCGGGACAGGGGTAATGAGCAGTTCTTC. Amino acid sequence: CASSPRDRGNEQFF.

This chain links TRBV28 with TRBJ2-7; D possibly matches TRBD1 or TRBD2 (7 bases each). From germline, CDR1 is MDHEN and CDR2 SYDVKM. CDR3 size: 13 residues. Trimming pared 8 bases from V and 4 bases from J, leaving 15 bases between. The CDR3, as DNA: TGTGCCAGCCAGGCAGGGGGGGTATACGAGCAGTACTTC. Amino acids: CASQAGGVYEQYF.

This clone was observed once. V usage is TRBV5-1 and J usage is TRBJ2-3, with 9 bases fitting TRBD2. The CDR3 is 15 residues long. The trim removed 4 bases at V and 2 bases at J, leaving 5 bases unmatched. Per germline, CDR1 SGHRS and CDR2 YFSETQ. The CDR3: CASSQSGGPTDTQYF. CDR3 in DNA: TGCGCCAGCAGCCAAAGCGGGGGGCCCACAGATACGCAGTATTTT.

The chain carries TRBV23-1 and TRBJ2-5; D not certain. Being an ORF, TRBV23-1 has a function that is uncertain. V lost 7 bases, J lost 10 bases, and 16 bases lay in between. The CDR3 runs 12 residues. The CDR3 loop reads CASMLGSPDQYF. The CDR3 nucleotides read TGCGCCAGCATGTTAGGTTCGCCCGACCAGTACTTC.

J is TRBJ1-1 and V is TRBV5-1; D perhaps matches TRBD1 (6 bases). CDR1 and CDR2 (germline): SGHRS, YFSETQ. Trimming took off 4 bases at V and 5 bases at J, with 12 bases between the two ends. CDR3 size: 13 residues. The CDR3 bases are TGCGCCAGCAGCCCGGACAGCCCGACTGAAGCTTTCTTT. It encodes CASSPDSPTEAFF.

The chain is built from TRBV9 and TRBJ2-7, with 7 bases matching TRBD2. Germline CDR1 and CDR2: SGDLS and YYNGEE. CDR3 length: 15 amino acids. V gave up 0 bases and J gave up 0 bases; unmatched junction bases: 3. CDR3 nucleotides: TGTGCCAGCAGCGTAGAAAGCGGGGTCTCCTACGAGCAGTACTTC. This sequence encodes CASSVESGVSYEQYF. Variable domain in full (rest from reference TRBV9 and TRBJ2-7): DSGVTQTPKHLITATGQRVTLRCSPRSGDLSVYWYQQSLDQGLQFLIQYYNGEERAKGNILERFSAQQFPDLHSELNLSSLELGDSALYFCASSVESGVSYEQYFGPGTRLTVT.

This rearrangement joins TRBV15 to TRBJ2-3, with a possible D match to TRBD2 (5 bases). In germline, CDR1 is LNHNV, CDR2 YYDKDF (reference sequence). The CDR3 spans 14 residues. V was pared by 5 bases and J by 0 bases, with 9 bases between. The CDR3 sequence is CATSLRASTDTQYF. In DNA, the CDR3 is TGTGCCACCAGCTTGAGGGCTAGCACAGATACGCAGTATTTT.

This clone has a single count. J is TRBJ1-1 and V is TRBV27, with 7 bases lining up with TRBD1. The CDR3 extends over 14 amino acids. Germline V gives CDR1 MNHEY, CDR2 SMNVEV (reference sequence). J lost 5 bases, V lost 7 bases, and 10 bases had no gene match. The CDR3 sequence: CASKLGQGGTEAFF. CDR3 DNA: TGTGCCAGCAAATTAGGGCAGGGGGGAACTGAAGCTTTCTTT.

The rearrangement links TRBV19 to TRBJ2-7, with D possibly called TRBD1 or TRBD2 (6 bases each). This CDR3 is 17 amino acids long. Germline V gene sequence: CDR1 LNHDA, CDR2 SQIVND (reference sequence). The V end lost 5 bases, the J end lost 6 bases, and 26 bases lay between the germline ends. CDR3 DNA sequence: TGTGCCAGTAGTCCCGGTCGATCGGGGGCTTCCCTCATCGAGCAGTACTTC. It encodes CASSPGRSGASLIEQYF.

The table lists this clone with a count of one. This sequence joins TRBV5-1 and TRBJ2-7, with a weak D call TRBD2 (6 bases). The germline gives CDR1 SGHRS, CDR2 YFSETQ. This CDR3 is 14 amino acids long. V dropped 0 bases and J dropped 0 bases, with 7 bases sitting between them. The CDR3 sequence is CASSLAGSSYEQYF. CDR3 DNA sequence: TGCGCCAGCAGCTTGGCCGGGAGCTCCTACGAGCAGTACTTC.

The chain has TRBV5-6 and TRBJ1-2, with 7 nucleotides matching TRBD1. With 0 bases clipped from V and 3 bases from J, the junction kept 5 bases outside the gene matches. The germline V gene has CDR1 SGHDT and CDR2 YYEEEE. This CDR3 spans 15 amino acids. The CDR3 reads CASSLDLDRDYGYTF. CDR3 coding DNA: TGTGCCAGCAGCTTGGACCTCGACAGGGACTATGGCTACACCTTC.

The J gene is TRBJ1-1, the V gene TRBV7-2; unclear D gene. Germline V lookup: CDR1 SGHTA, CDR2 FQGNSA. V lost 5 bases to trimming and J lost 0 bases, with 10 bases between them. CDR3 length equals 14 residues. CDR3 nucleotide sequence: TGTGCCAGCAGCCCCAGCGGGGTGAACACTGAAGCTTTCTTT. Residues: CASSPSGVNTEAFF. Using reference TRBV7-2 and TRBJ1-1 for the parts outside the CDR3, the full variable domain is GAGVSQSPSNKVTEKGKDVELRCDPISGHTALYWYRQSLGQGLEFLIYFQGNSAPDKSGLPSDRFSAERTGGSVSTLTIQRTQQEDSAVYLCASSPSGVNTEAFFGQGTRLTVV.

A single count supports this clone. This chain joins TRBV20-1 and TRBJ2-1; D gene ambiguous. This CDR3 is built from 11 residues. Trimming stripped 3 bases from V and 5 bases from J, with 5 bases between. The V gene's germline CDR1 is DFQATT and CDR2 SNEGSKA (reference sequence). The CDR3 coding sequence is TGCAGTGCTAGTGCACACAATGAGCAGTTCTTC. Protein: CSASAHNEQFF.

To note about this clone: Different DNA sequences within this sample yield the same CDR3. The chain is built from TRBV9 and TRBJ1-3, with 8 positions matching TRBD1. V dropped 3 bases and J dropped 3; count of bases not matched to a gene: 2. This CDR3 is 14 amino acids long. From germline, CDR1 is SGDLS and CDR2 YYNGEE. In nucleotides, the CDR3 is TGTGCCAGCAGCGCCGGGACAGGTGGAAACACCATATATTTT. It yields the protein CASSAGTGGNTIYF.

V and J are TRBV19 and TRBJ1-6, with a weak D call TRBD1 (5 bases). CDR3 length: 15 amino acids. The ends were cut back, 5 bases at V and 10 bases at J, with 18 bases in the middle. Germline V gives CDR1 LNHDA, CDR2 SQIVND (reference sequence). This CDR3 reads CASSAAGLRGSPLHF. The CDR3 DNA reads TGTGCCAGTAGTGCGGCGGGACTTCGTGGATCACCCCTCCACTTT.

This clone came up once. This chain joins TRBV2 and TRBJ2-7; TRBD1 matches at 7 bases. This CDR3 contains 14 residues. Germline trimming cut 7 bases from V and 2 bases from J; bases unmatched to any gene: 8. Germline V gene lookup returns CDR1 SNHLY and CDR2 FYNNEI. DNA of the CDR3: TGTGCCAGCAAGGACAGGAGGTCGGCCTACGAGCAGTACTTC. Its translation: CASKDRRSAYEQYF.